This entry lists 14 T cell receptor beta chains sequenced from one sample in a study of blood T cell repertoires in COVID-19. Using immunoSEQ multiplex PCR, the repertoire was profiled, and TCRdb retains in-frame clones only, with some absent. The table shows approximately 280,000 clones, with more than 85% occurring only once. Sequenced input: peripheral blood. The receptors come from a man aged 40-49 years with acute or convalescent COVID-19.

The chain joins TRBV9 to TRBJ2-2, with TRBD2 matching 7 bases. This CDR3 comprises 16 residues. Trimming removed 3 bases from V and 0 bases from J; junction bases left unmatched: 5. Germline V gives CDR1 SGDLS, CDR2 YYNGEE. CDR3 protein: CASSGLAGSNTGELFF. CDR3 DNA: TGTGCCAGCAGCGGATTAGCGGGTTCGAACACCGGGGAGCTGTTTTTT.

The J gene is TRBJ1-2, the V gene TRBV5-5; unclear D gene. Looked up from germline, CDR1 is SGHKS and CDR2 is YYEKEE (reference sequence). Trimming left V 3 bases short and J 5 bases short, with 11 bases between. CDR3 length: 13 residues. CDR3 nucleotides: TGTGCCAGCAGCTCCCGGGGATTATATGGCTACACCTTC. This codes for CASSSRGLYGYTF.

The chain joins TRBV5-6 to TRBJ2-3; TRBD1 agrees at 8 bases. With 4 bases clipped from V and 4 bases from J, the junction kept 8 bases outside the gene matches. The CDR3 contains 15 residues. CDR1 and CDR2 from the germline V gene are SGHDT and YYEEEE. The CDR3 nucleotides read TGTGCCAGCAGCGGCGACAGGGGTCCTCCAGATACGCAGTATTTT. Protein sequence: CASSGDRGPPDTQYF.

This chain connects TRBV11-2 to TRBJ1-4; TRBD1 is a possible D gene (6 bases). Germline V gene sequence: CDR1 SGHAT, CDR2 FQNNGV. Trimming took 5 bases from V and 5 from J, leaving 9 bases between them. CDR3 length equals 13 residues. Here the CDR3 DNA reads TGTGCCAGCAGCCCCACAGGGAATGAAAAACTGTTTTTT. Translation: CASSPTGNEKLFF.

V usage is TRBV6-5 and J usage is TRBJ1-1; a possible D gene is TRBD1 (6 bases). V was shortened by 6 bases and J by 1 base, with 9 bases between the two germline ends. The CDR3 spans 13 residues. Germline assignment: CDR1 MNHEY and CDR2 SVGAGI. The CDR3 region is CASRMDRNTEAFF. DNA of the CDR3: TGTGCCAGCAGGATGGACAGGAACACTGAAGCTTTCTTT.

The chain couples TRBV19 to TRBJ1-5, with D perhaps matching TRBD1 (5 bases). This CDR3 contains 17 residues. Germline values: CDR1 LNHDA, CDR2 SQIVND (reference sequence). Trimming pared 3 bases from V and 1 base from J, leaving 16 bases between. The CDR3 coding sequence is TGTGCCAGTAGTATTGGGTTTCGGGGGGTGAGCAATCAGCCCCAGCATTTT. Its translation is CASSIGFRGVSNQPQHF. Using reference TRBV19 and TRBJ1-5 for the parts outside the CDR3, the full variable domain is DGGITQSPKYLFRKEGQNVTLSCEQNLNHDAMYWYRQDPGQGLRLIYYSQIVNDFQKGDIAEGYSVSREKKESFPLTVTSAQKNPTAFYLCASSIGFRGVSNQPQHFGDGTRLSIL.

The chain links TRBV7-2 to TRBJ1-1, with D maybe TRBD1 (6 bases). V gave up 5 bases and J gave up 2 bases, with 15 bases separating them. This CDR3 spans 15 amino acids. The germline gives CDR1 SGHTA, CDR2 FQGNSA. CDR3 DNA sequence: TGTGCCAGCAGCCCTTACGGACAGCCCAACACTGAAGCTTTCTTT. Translating it yields CASSPYGQPNTEAFF.

The gene calls are TRBV19 and TRBJ1-5; possibly TRBD1 for D (6 bases). V was shortened by 9 bases and J by 3 bases, with 21 bases between the two germline ends. From germline, CDR1 is LNHDA and CDR2 SQIVND (reference sequence). The CDR3 runs 16 residues. The CDR3 is CASILRGGSDNQPQHF. DNA of the CDR3: TGTGCCAGCATACTTAGGGGGGGGTCTGACAATCAGCCCCAGCATTTT.

There are a few counts of this clone. This sample includes further DNA sequences coding for the same CDR3. This chain joins TRBV5-1 and TRBJ1-2; D is unresolved. Germline assignment: CDR1 SGHRS and CDR2 YFSETQ. This CDR3 has 13 residues. The ends were cut back, 0 bases at V and 3 bases at J, with 6 bases in the middle. The CDR3 DNA reads TGCGCCAGCAGCTTGGCCGGGGACTATGGCTACACCTTC. Amino acids: CASSLAGDYGYTF.

V and J are TRBV15 and TRBJ1-2; 7 nucleotides line up with TRBD1. The CDR3 runs 18 residues. Germline assignment: CDR1 LNHNV and CDR2 YYDKDF (reference sequence). The J segment lost 7 bases and the V segment lost 3 bases, leaving 20 bases of the junction unmatched. The CDR3 protein is CATSSVRDSAIHGGGYTF. In DNA form, the CDR3 reads TGTGCCACCAGCAGTGTCCGGGACAGTGCGATCCATGGGGGTGGCTACACCTTC.

In this sample, this clone turned up once. The chain employs TRBV5-4 and TRBJ2-2; 7 nucleotides agree with TRBD1. V shed 4 bases, J shed 2 bases, and the junction held 8 bases outside the gene matches. Per the germline V gene, CDR1 is SGHNT and CDR2 is YYREEE (reference sequence). This CDR3 spans 16 amino acids. Written as DNA, the CDR3 is TGTGCCAGCAGCGCAGCAGGGGGTCCCAACACCGGGGAGCTGTTTTTT. Its protein product is CASSAAGGPNTGELFF.

The V gene is TRBV5-4, the J gene TRBJ1-2; D may be TRBD1 (5 bases). Deletions cut 5 bases from V and 6 bases from J, with 23 bases between. Germline V gives CDR1 SGHNT, CDR2 YYREEE (reference sequence). The CDR3 is 16 amino acids. CDR3 sequence reads: CASSSFSRTSYHGYTF. DNA for the CDR3: TGTGCCAGCAGTTCCTTTTCTAGGACAAGCTACCATGGCTACACCTTC.

CDR3 sequence: CASSEASGRWYEQYF. CDR3 coding DNA: TGTGCCAGCAGTGAAGCGTCAGGGCGTTGGTACGAGCAGTACTTC. The V call is TRBV6-1, the J call TRBJ2-7; a possible D gene is TRBD1 (5 bases). The CDR3 extends over 15 amino acids. V lost 0 bases to trimming and J lost 4 bases, with 13 bases between them. Germline V gene sequence: CDR1 MNHNS, CDR2 SASEGT.

This clone appeared a single time. This rearrangement joins TRBV30 to TRBJ2-4; D gene unclear. V lost 2 bases to trimming and J lost 0 bases, with 8 bases between them. CDR1 is GTSNPN and CDR2 is SVGIG in the germline V gene (reference sequence). The CDR3 spans 14 residues. The CDR3, as DNA: TGTGCCTGGAGTACGCCAGGAGCCAAAAACATTCAGTACTTC. This gives the protein CAWSTPGAKNIQYF.